This TCR beta chain was retrieved from a study of blood T cells in healthy people across ages. This clonotype has a handful of counts. Antigen specificity is unknown. Trimming took 3 bases from V and 2 from J, leaving 13 bases between them. Germline CDR1 is KGHDR and CDR2 is SFDVKD. The CDR3 sequence is 16 residues long. Through a sample-barcoded 5' primer and a J-beta primer mix, a second PCR was run for roughly 7 to 12 cycles. MiXCR, run by TCRdb on the 5' RACE reads, gives a single entry per CDR3 protein. Here the sample spans 800,000 to 1,000,000 distinct CDR3 sequences, around 49% being singletons. Regarding the study as a whole: Conclusively comparing naive with antigen-experienced cells was impossible with unsorted PBMCs. The study lacked donor CMV status, which possibly confounded expanded clonotype changes. From one million sequenced T cells, diversity estimates were lower bounds.

Sequenced: blood. The rearrangement links TRBV24-1 to TRBJ2-1, with D unresolved. This receptor was obtained from a man aged 30-40 years in good health. The CDR3: CATSDTTGRPYNEQFF. In DNA, the CDR3 is TGTGCCACCAGTGATACCACGGGCAGGCCCTACAATGAGCAGTTCTTC.